These 20 T cell receptor beta chains originate from one sample sequenced in a study of T cells after yellow fever vaccination. From the 5' RACE reads, TCRdb called clonotypes with MiXCR, one entry per CDR3 protein. The sample contains some 560,000 distinct CDR3 sequences, about 19% of which appear only once. The input for sequencing was PBMCs, taken 15 days after the yellow fever booster vaccination. These receptors originate from a man aged 30 to 45 who received the YFV17D yellow fever vaccine.

This clonotype was observed a few times. This sequence joins TRBV29-1 and TRBJ2-7, with D tentatively TRBD2 (6 bases). From germline, CDR1 is SQVTM and CDR2 ANQGSEA. The length of the CDR3 is 14 residues. The V end was cut by 0 bases, the J end by 6 bases, with 15 bases between. CDR3 sequence reads: CSVEEGSLAGEQYF. CDR3 sequence (DNA): TGCAGCGTTGAAGAAGGGTCACTAGCCGGCGAGCAGTACTTC.

This clonotype came up a few times. The chain joins TRBV7-3 to TRBJ2-2, with 10 bases aligning to TRBD2. This CDR3 spans 17 amino acids. J lost 2 bases, V lost 1 base, and 4 bases had no gene match. Germline CDR1 is SGHTA and CDR2 is FQGTGA. The CDR3 protein is CASSLRGLALNTGELFF. For the CDR3, the DNA is TGTGCCAGCAGCTTAAGGGGACTAGCGCTAAACACCGGGGAGCTGTTTTTT.

This clonotype was recorded a few times. The V gene is TRBV12-5, the J gene TRBJ2-7; D assignment may be TRBD1 or TRBD2 (6 bases each). CDR1 and CDR2 (germline): LGHNT, FRNRAP. This CDR3 is built from 19 residues. The V end was cut by 4 bases, the J end by 4 bases, with 29 bases between. The CDR3: CASGSSGAETSKARYEQYF. The CDR3 DNA follows: TGTGCTAGTGGTTCCTCGGGGGCCGAGACTTCTAAGGCCCGATACGAGCAGTACTTC.

The chain carries TRBV9 and TRBJ2-1; tentatively, D is TRBD1 or TRBD2 (6 bases each). Per the germline V gene, CDR1 is SGDLS and CDR2 is YYNGEE. The CDR3 loop spans 18 amino acids. The ends were cut back, 2 bases at V and 1 base at J, with 19 bases in the middle. The CDR3 coding sequence is TGTGCCAGCAGCGTTCAGAGGGGGGCTAGCCGTTCCTACAATGAGCAGTTCTTC. It translates to CASSVQRGASRSYNEQFF.

This clonotype was seen more than once but under ten times. CDR3 nucleotide sequence: TGTGCCAGCAGTTTACGGACCGCGCAAGAGACCCAGTACTTC. Protein product: CASSLRTAQETQYF. The chain has TRBV27 and TRBJ2-5; D is undetermined. CDR1 and CDR2 (germline): MNHEY, SMNVEV (reference sequence). V lost 2 bases to trimming and J lost 2 bases, with 9 bases between them. The CDR3 extends over 14 amino acids.

This sequence joins TRBV7-2 and TRBJ1-4; 7 bases match TRBD1. The J segment lost 7 bases and the V segment lost 4 bases, leaving 12 bases of the junction unmatched. The germline V gene encodes CDR1 SGHTA and CDR2 FQGNSA. The CDR3 totals 16 residues. Written as DNA, the CDR3 is TGTGCCAGCAGCTCGGAGATTCCAGGGGGGAGTGAAAAACTGTTTTTT. It encodes CASSSEIPGGSEKLFF. Together with reference TRBV7-2 and TRBJ1-4, the CDR3 gives the full variable domain: GAGVSQSPSNKVTEKGKDVELRCDPISGHTALYWYRQSLGQGLEFLIYFQGNSAPDKSGLPSDRFSAERTGGSVSTLTIQRTQQEDSAVYLCASSSEIPGGSEKLFFGSGTQLSVL.

The chain's CDR3 is CASSYETGVSTDTQYF. The CDR3 coding sequence is TGTGCCAGCAGTTACGAGACAGGGGTCAGCACAGATACGCAGTATTTT. The chain uses TRBV6-2 or TRBV6-3 and TRBJ2-3; 8 nucleotides line up with TRBD1. CDR3 length equals 16 residues. The germline V gene encodes CDR1 MNHEY and CDR2 SVGEGT. Losses at the gene ends were 2 bases for V and 0 bases for J; bases not matched to a gene: 4.

This clonotype was counted a few times. The chain carries TRBV6-5 and TRBJ2-5; TRBD1 agrees at 8 bases. Trimming took 4 bases from V and 7 from J; bases not matched to a gene: 5. The germline V gene encodes CDR1 MNHEY and CDR2 SVGAGI. This CDR3 comprises 13 residues. CDR3 sequence reads: CASSLLQGGTQYF. The CDR3 DNA reads as TGTGCCAGCAGTTTATTACAGGGGGGGACCCAGTACTTC.

This clonotype was counted a few times. The genes are TRBV7-9 and TRBJ1-5; no reliable D call. V gave up 0 bases and J gave up 7 bases, with 7 bases separating them. The CDR3 extends over 13 amino acids. The V gene's germline CDR1 is SEHNR and CDR2 FQNEAQ (reference sequence). The CDR3 nucleotides read TGTGCCAGCAGCTTAGCAGGTTGGCAGCCCCAGCATTTT. It yields the protein CASSLAGWQPQHF.

The V call is TRBV18, the J call TRBJ2-1; 9 bases agree with TRBD1. The CDR3 consists of 15 residues. Per the germline V gene, CDR1 is KGHSH and CDR2 is LQKENI. V trimming: 3 bases; J trimming: 11 bases; junction bases outside the gene matches: 11. Written as DNA, the CDR3 is TGTGCCAGCTCACCTGAGATTTACAGGGGGCAAAAGCAGTTCTTC. Amino acid sequence: CASSPEIYRGQKQFF.

The chain combines TRBV15 with TRBJ2-5; TRBD1 matches 9 bases. Germline V gene lookup returns CDR1 LNHNV and CDR2 YYDKDF (reference sequence). The CDR3 spans 16 residues. V shed 6 bases and J 5 bases; nucleotides not matched to a gene: 13. The CDR3 DNA follows: TGTGCCACCAGAGACCGCGGGACAGGGTCTAGGGAGACCCAGTACTTC. It yields the protein CATRDRGTGSRETQYF.

This clonotype has a handful of counts. The chain couples TRBV5-1 to TRBJ1-1, with D unclear. The CDR3 runs 16 residues. Germline CDR1 is SGHRS and CDR2 is YFSETQ. The V end was cut by 3 bases, the J end by 0 bases, with 15 bases between. CDR3 in amino acids: CASSSGMATMNTEAFF. CDR3 sequence (DNA): TGCGCCAGCAGCTCCGGCATGGCCACGATGAACACTGAAGCTTTCTTT.

The J gene is TRBJ2-5, the V gene TRBV6-5, with D unclear. This CDR3 has 15 residues. Per the germline V gene, CDR1 is MNHEY and CDR2 is SVGAGI. The V end was cut by 2 bases, the J end by 2 bases, with 12 bases between. The CDR3, as DNA: TGTGCCAGCAGTTACCTTTGGGCGGAGCAAGAGACCCAGTACTTC. Translated: CASSYLWAEQETQYF.

In its sample, this clonotype was seen a few times. The J gene is TRBJ2-4, the V gene TRBV6-5; TRBD1 aligns across 9 bases. The CDR3 is 14 residues long. With V trimmed by 2 bases and J by 9 bases, 5 bases remained unmatched. Germline assignment: CDR1 MNHEY and CDR2 SVGAGI. CDR3 coding DNA: TGTGCCAGCAGTTACCGACAGGGGGGTGCCATTCAGTACTTC. It is translated as CASSYRQGGAIQYF.

J is TRBJ2-5 and V is TRBV5-1; D might be TRBD2 (6 bases). The CDR3 has 16 amino acids. Germline V gene data show CDR1 as SGHRS and CDR2 as YFSETQ. Trimming stripped 3 bases from V and 5 bases from J, with 20 bases between. DNA for the CDR3: TGCGCCAGCAGCTATTCGGTGGGAGGCCCCCTGGAGACCCAGTACTTC. It specifies CASSYSVGGPLETQYF.

This clonotype was detected only a few times. The chain is built from TRBV12-3 or TRBV12-4 and TRBJ1-2; TRBD1 matches at 7 bases. The J segment lost 2 bases and the V segment lost 7 bases, leaving 4 bases of the junction unmatched. CDR3 length: 13 residues. CDR3 region: CASKGDRNYGYTF. The CDR3 DNA follows: TGTGCCAGCAAAGGGGACAGAAACTATGGCTACACCTTC.

The chain is built from TRBV11-3 and TRBJ2-3; 10 bases fit TRBD1. This CDR3 is built from 15 residues. CDR1 and CDR2 (germline): SGHNT, YENEEA. V lost 5 bases, J lost 6 bases, and 8 bases stayed unmatched. The CDR3 reads CASSKTGQGRDTQYF. CDR3 sequence (DNA): TGTGCCAGCAGCAAGACGGGACAGGGGAGGGATACGCAGTATTTT.

The V and J genes are TRBV5-1 and TRBJ1-1, with TRBD1 matching over 7 bases. Germline CDR1 and CDR2: SGHRS and YFSETQ. This CDR3 is 16 amino acids long. The trim removed 0 bases at V and 1 base at J, leaving 6 bases unmatched. The CDR3 sequence is CASSLGIRQGNTEAFF. The CDR3 DNA reads as TGCGCCAGCAGCTTGGGGATTAGACAGGGGAACACTGAAGCTTTCTTT.

This clonotype has a handful of counts. The chain has TRBV7-2 and TRBJ2-3, with 8 bases aligning to TRBD2. In germline, CDR1 is SGHTA, CDR2 FQGNSA. J gave up 0 bases and V 1 base, and 3 bases lay outside the gene matches. CDR3 length: 16 residues. In DNA form, the CDR3 reads TGTGCCAGCAGCTTAGGACTAGCGACTAGCACAGATACGCAGTATTTT. Translated: CASSLGLATSTDTQYF.

This clonotype has only a few counts. This sequence joins TRBV12-3 or TRBV12-4 and TRBJ1-2, with D hard to call. The CDR3 has 13 amino acids. V lost 3 bases, J lost 5 bases, and 10 bases lay in between. This chain's CDR3 is CASSFNKGYGYTF. For the CDR3, the DNA is TGTGCCAGCAGTTTTAACAAGGGATATGGCTACACCTTC.